The 22 T cell receptor beta chains below all came from one sample that was sequenced in a study of blood T cell repertoires in COVID-19. Sequencing was performed with immunoSEQ multiplex PCR; in TCRdb, only in-frame clones are kept and a portion is missing. The data contain hundreds of thousands of clones, 90% of them singletons. The sequencing input was PBMCs or T cells enriched from blood (not recorded which). The origin of the receptors is a man aged 60 to 75 who had recovered from COVID-19.

This chain links TRBV7-6 with TRBJ2-3, with 8 bases lining up with TRBD2. The CDR3 has 17 amino acids. With V trimmed by 4 bases and J by 1 base, 10 bases remained unmatched. The germline gives CDR1 SGHVS, CDR2 FNYEAQ. CDR3 protein: CASSSLLAAEGTDTQYF. The CDR3 DNA reads TGTGCCAGCAGCTCTCTACTAGCGGCAGAAGGCACAGATACGCAGTATTTT.

The V and J genes are TRBV7-9 and TRBJ1-6; a possible D gene is TRBD1 (6 bases). The V and J ends lost 5 bases and 8 bases respectively, with 16 bases between them. CDR3 size: 15 residues. Germline CDR1 SEHNR, CDR2 FQNEAQ (reference sequence). The CDR3 loop reads CASSPWGGPDSPLHF. CDR3 sequence (DNA): TGTGCCAGCAGCCCATGGGGGGGGCCTGATTCACCCCTCCACTTT.

The CDR3 nucleotides are TGTGCCAGCAGCGGCGGGACCCCGGGCACCGGGGAGCTGTTTTTT. Amino acid sequence: CASSGGTPGTGELFF. This chain uses TRBV27 with TRBJ2-2; D may be TRBD2 (6 bases). CDR1 is MNHEY, CDR2 SMNVEV, per germline (reference sequence). The V gene lost 6 bases and the J gene lost 4 bases, with 15 bases spanning the gap. The CDR3 contains 15 residues.

V gene TRBV7-2 combines with J gene TRBJ2-3, with 9 bases fitting TRBD2. There are 18 residues in the CDR3. V was pared by 0 bases and J by 4 bases, with 11 bases of the junction left unmatched. Germline V gene data show CDR1 as SGHTA and CDR2 as FQGNSA. The chain's CDR3 is CASSLAMGREGRSDTQYF. The CDR3 DNA sequence: TGTGCCAGCAGCTTAGCGATGGGGCGGGAGGGCCGCTCAGATACGCAGTATTTT.

V and J are TRBV19 and TRBJ1-2, with TRBD1 identical over 10 bases. V dropped 6 bases and J dropped 2; count of bases not matched to a gene: 3. Germline V gives CDR1 LNHDA, CDR2 SQIVND (reference sequence). CDR3 length: 14 amino acids. The CDR3 sequence is CASRDRGANYGYTF. CDR3 bases: TGTGCCAGTAGGGACAGGGGGGCGAACTATGGCTACACCTTC.

V and J are TRBV12-3 or TRBV12-4 and TRBJ1-2; 7 nucleotides align to TRBD1. The CDR3 is 13 residues long. The ends lost 6 bases at V and 6 bases at J; junction bases unmatched: 7. CDR3 loop: CASSRQTGNGYTF. As DNA, the CDR3 is TGTGCCAGCAGCCGACAGACAGGGAATGGCTACACCTTC.

V and J are TRBV20-1 and TRBJ1-2, with unresolved D. Per the germline V gene, CDR1 is DFQATT and CDR2 is SNEGSKA (reference sequence). This CDR3 is built from 8 residues. The CDR3 DNA sequence: TGCAGGTCGGGGGGCTACACCTTC. As protein: CRSGGYTF.

This clone was detected only once. The chain uses TRBV5-4 and TRBJ2-7, with D unclear. Trimming took 4 bases from V and 7 from J, leaving 15 bases between them. Germline V CDR1 and CDR2: SGHNT, YYREEE (reference sequence). The CDR3 runs 13 residues. The CDR3 sequence is CASSLIASEEQYF. The CDR3 DNA sequence: TGTGCCAGCAGCCTCATCGCGTCTGAGGAGCAGTACTTC. The full variable domain, with the rest looked up from reference TRBV5-4 and TRBJ2-7, is ETGVTQSPTHLIKTRGQQVTLRCSSQSGHNTVSWYQQALGQGPQFIFQYYREEENGRGNFPPRFSGLQFPNYSSELNVNALELDDSALYLCASSLIASEEQYFGPGTRLTVT.

The chain is built from TRBV25-1 and TRBJ2-3; D uncertain. Per the germline V gene, CDR1 is MGHDK and CDR2 is SYGVNS. The CDR3 spans 14 residues. Trimming stripped 7 bases from V and 0 bases from J, with 11 bases between. The CDR3 DNA sequence: TGTGCCAGCAAGGCGGATCTTAGCACAGATACGCAGTATTTT. This encodes CASKADLSTDTQYF.

The J gene is TRBJ2-7, the V gene TRBV28, with TRBD1 matching 10 bases. The CDR3 length is 15 residues. Trimming took 4 bases from V and 3 from J; bases not matched to a gene: 6. From germline, CDR1 is MDHEN and CDR2 SYDVKM. The CDR3 spells CASSSSGQGGYEQYF. The CDR3 DNA reads as TGTGCCAGCAGTTCCTCAGGACAGGGGGGCTACGAGCAGTACTTC.

Comment on this clone: A much larger clonotype is one base distant, so this may be a read error. This chain connects TRBV7-2 to TRBJ2-7, with 7 bases matching TRBD1. Germline loops: CDR1 SGHTA, CDR2 FQGNSA. V trimming: 5 bases; J trimming: 3 bases; junction bases outside the gene matches: 4. The CDR3 length is 13 residues. The CDR3 spells CASSVQGSYEQYF. Written as DNA, the CDR3 is TGTGCCAGCAGCGTACAGGGGAGCTACGAGCAGTACTTC.

J is TRBJ2-2 and V is TRBV19; D is uncertain. CDR3 length: 10 residues. Between the trimmed V and J ends, which lost 8 bases and 7 bases, there was a span of 5 bases. Germline CDR1 LNHDA, CDR2 SQIVND (reference sequence). CDR3 sequence: CASWSGELFF. The CDR3 DNA sequence: TGTGCCAGTTGGAGCGGGGAGCTGTTTTTT.

V is TRBV9 and J is TRBJ2-1; no clear D. The CDR3 runs 15 residues. Germline V gene data show CDR1 as SGDLS and CDR2 as YYNGEE. V gave up 4 bases and J gave up 2 bases, with 13 bases separating them. The CDR3 region has the DNA TGTGCCAGCAGCCCGTCAGTGTATACCTACAATGAGCAGTTCTTC. Translating it yields CASSPSVYTYNEQFF. Combining the CDR3 with reference TRBV9 and TRBJ2-1 gives the whole variable domain DSGVTQTPKHLITATGQRVTLRCSPRSGDLSVYWYQQSLDQGLQFLIQYYNGEERAKGNILERFSAQQFPDLHSELNLSSLELGDSALYFCASSPSVYTYNEQFFGPGTRLTVL.

CDR3 bases: TGCGCCAGCAGCGCCAGCCGACAGGGGCCCTACGAGCAGTACTTC. Translated: CASSASRQGPYEQYF. The chain links TRBV5-1 to TRBJ2-7, with 8 bases fitting TRBD1. Germline CDR1 and CDR2: SGHRS and YFSETQ. Trimming removed 4 bases from V and 2 bases from J; junction bases left unmatched: 8. This CDR3 contains 15 residues. The full variable domain, rest sourced from reference TRBV5-1 and TRBJ2-7, is KAGVTQTPRYLIKTRGQQVTLSCSPISGHRSVSWYQQTPGQGLQFLFEYFSETQRNKGNFPGRFSGRQFSNSRSEMNVSTLELGDSALYLCASSASRQGPYEQYFGPGTRLTVT.

The chain joins TRBV7-9 to TRBJ2-3; 11 nucleotides match TRBD2. CDR1 is SEHNR and CDR2 is FQNEAQ in the germline V gene (reference sequence). This CDR3 has 17 amino acids. V shed 4 bases and J 1 base; nucleotides not matched to a gene: 7. CDR3 bases: TGTGCCAGCAGCTCTGAACTAGCGGGGGACCGCACAGATACGCAGTATTTT. Translated, it gives CASSSELAGDRTDTQYF.

The gene calls are TRBV5-5 and TRBJ1-1; 9 bases align to TRBD1. CDR1 is SGHKS, CDR2 YYEKEE, per germline (reference sequence). After removal of 3 bases from V and 4 bases from J, the junction contained 4 bases not matched to a gene. The CDR3 is 14 residues long. Here the CDR3 reads CASSWGQGSTEAFF. CDR3 nucleotides: TGTGCCAGCAGCTGGGGACAGGGATCCACTGAAGCTTTCTTT. Complete variable domain (other parts from reference TRBV5-5 and TRBJ1-1): DAGVTQSPTHLIKTRGQQVTLRCSPISGHKSVSWYQQVLGQGPQFIFQYYEKEERGRGNFPDRFSARQFPNYSSELNVNALLLGDSALYLCASSWGQGSTEAFFGQGTRLTVV.

This clone appeared once. The chain carries TRBV27 and TRBJ1-5; TRBD1 agrees at 7 bases. Per the germline V gene, CDR1 is MNHEY and CDR2 is SMNVEV (reference sequence). The J segment lost 9 bases and the V segment lost 5 bases, leaving 10 bases of the junction unmatched. The CDR3 has 14 residues. Here the CDR3 DNA reads TGTGCCAGCAGTCAACAGGGGCGTGGGTGGCCCCAGCATTTT. Amino acids: CASSQQGRGWPQHF.

This sequence joins TRBV15 and TRBJ1-2; D ambiguous. V gave up 2 bases and J gave up 2 bases, with 6 bases separating them. CDR1 LNHNV and CDR2 YYDKDF come from the germline V gene (reference sequence). CDR3 length equals 13 residues. CDR3 protein: CATSRWQNYGYTF. The CDR3 bases are TGTGCCACCAGCAGATGGCAGAACTATGGCTACACCTTC.

This clone was seen once. The J gene is TRBJ1-1, the V gene TRBV14; D gene unclear. Germline loops: CDR1 SGHDN, CDR2 FVKESK. V was trimmed by 6 bases and J by 1 base, leaving 9 bases between them. The CDR3 totals 13 residues. The CDR3 is CASSLQQNTEAFF. In DNA form, the CDR3 reads TGTGCCAGCAGTCTACAGCAGAACACTGAAGCTTTCTTT. The variable domain in full, with the rest retrieved from reference TRBV14 and TRBJ1-1, is EAGVTQFPSHSVIEKGQTVTLRCDPISGHDNLYWYRRVMGKEIKFLLHFVKESKQDESGMPNNRFLAERTGGTYSTLKVQPAELEDSGVYFCASSLQQNTEAFFGQGTRLTVV.

The chain uses TRBV5-1 and TRBJ1-1; D remains unclear. Trimming left V 4 bases short and J 1 base short, with 8 bases between. Germline V gene data show CDR1 as SGHRS and CDR2 as YFSETQ. This CDR3 spans 13 amino acids. CDR3 bases: TGCGCCAGCAGCACCGACAAGAACACTGAAGCTTTCTTT. It codes for CASSTDKNTEAFF.

The V and J genes are TRBV4-1 and TRBJ1-5; D is ambiguous. This CDR3 spans 14 amino acids. V lost 0 bases and J 7 bases, leaving 10 bases between the germline ends. In germline, CDR1 is MGHRA, CDR2 YSYEKL. CDR3 region: CASSQDSSGQPQHF. As DNA, the CDR3 is TGCGCCAGCAGCCAAGACTCTAGTGGACAGCCCCAGCATTTT.

J is TRBJ2-3 and V is TRBV18; D might be TRBD2 (6 bases). V shed 0 bases and J shed 1 base, with 8 bases lying between them. The germline CDR1 and CDR2 sequences are KGHSH and LQKENI. The CDR3 loop spans 15 amino acids. The CDR3 DNA reads as TGTGCCAGCTCACCACCCGGCGGGGGCACAGATACGCAGTATTTT. Its protein is CASSPPGGGTDTQYF.